The rows below give T cell receptor beta chains drawn from one sample of a study of shared clonotypes between healthy human individuals. The assay was immunoSEQ multiplex PCR, and TCRdb's table has in-frame clones only and misses some. The sample includes 90,000 to 100,000 clones, approximately 51% of them seen just once. Specimen: PBMCs. These receptors all stem from a woman in her thirties or forties in good health. Some clones in this sample may be carry-over from other donors' samples. The conserved cysteine and the conserved F or W are not part of the CDR3 here. Each record gives: clone size, J gene, V gene, CDR3 protein. Clone size, where shown, is once, few, many, or a class for clones that have expanded.

>-|TRBJ1-5|TRBV7-8
ASSLTTGSGQPQH
>-|-|TRBV7-9
ASTLAGGKSEQY
>once|TRBJ2-1|TRBV9
ASSPSKGAWEQF
>-|TRBJ2-1|TRBV2
ASPPRHEQF
>-|TRBJ2-1|TRBV7-2
ASSLGSGDNEQF
>-|TRBJ2-1|TRBV6-5
ASRTSGRAGYEQF
>once|TRBJ2-1|TRBV7-9
ASSPGQGRGNEQF
>medium-sized|TRBJ1-1|TRBV29-1
SAYRGNTEAF
>few|TRBJ1-2|TRBV28
ASSFAGDNYGYT
>many|TRBJ1-2|TRBV7-2
ASSLAGYGYT
>-|TRBJ2-7|TRBV5-1
ASSLTGTGEEEQY
>once|TRBJ1-4|TRBV7-2
ASSQGPEKLF
>few|TRBJ2-3|TRBV6-1
ASSEERFSTDTQY
>few|TRBJ2-2|TRBV2
ASKPTSGGEGHRKLF
>once|TRBJ1-5|TRBV7-8
ASSLDSGRGNQPQH
>few|TRBJ2-2|TRBV11-3
ASSIGTEGGELF
>-|TRBJ1-1|TRBV7-2
ASSLDSGREAF
>-|TRBJ1-5|TRBV27
ASSFGTGHNQPQH
>-|TRBJ1-2|TRBV29-1
SAVTGGYGYT
>-|TRBJ2-7|TRBV30
AWSVQGGAEQY
>once|TRBJ1-2|TRBV28
ASSSPQGGYT
>few|TRBJ1-4|TRBV19
ASSPGGRSEKLF
>few|TRBJ1-1|TRBV7-3
ASSLFQGDTEAF
>-|TRBJ2-7|TRBV11-1
ASSLDRVEVYEQY
>few|TRBJ2-2|TRBV29-1
SVKQGDGELF
>-|TRBJ1-2|TRBV25-1
ASSTNNRGYGYT
>few|TRBJ2-2|TRBV30
AWKRDGDTGELF
>-|TRBJ1-1|TRBV6-6
ASSSSAMNTEAF
>-|TRBJ1-2|TRBV30
AWNRGPSGYT
>few|-|TRBV2
ASSPDRASYEQY
>-|TRBJ1-2|TRBV7-9
ASTTGGAPIYGYT
>-|TRBJ2-2|TRBV5-6
ASRGQGSTGELF
>-|TRBJ2-1|TRBV25-1
ASSTGYGEQF
>-|TRBJ2-7|TRBV5-1
ASSPRHGDSYEQY
>once|TRBJ2-5|TRBV7-9
ASSLASSGQETQY
>-|TRBJ1-1|TRBV6-5
ASSYLGVGEAF
>-|TRBJ1-2|TRBV28
ASTKGTDANYGYT
>many|TRBJ1-2|TRBV5-1
ASSSKLGDGANYGYT
>few|TRBJ2-7|TRBV9
ASSVGQASSYEQY
>many|TRBJ2-7|TRBV11-2
ASSRWRGEQY
>-|TRBJ1-1|TRBV5-1
ASSLGQGPEAF
>few|TRBJ2-1|TRBV5-6
ASSLTSGLASYNEQF